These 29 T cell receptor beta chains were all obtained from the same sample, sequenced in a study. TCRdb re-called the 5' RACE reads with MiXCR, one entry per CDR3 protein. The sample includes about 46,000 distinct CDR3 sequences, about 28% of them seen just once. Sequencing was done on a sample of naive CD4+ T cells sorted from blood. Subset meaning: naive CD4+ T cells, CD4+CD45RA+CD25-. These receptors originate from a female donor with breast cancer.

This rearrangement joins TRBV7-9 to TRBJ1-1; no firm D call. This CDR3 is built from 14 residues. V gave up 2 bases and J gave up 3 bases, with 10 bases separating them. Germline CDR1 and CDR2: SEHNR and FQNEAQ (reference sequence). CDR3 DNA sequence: TGTGCCAGCAGCTTATCGGGGTGGGACACTGAAGCTTTCTTT. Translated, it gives CASSLSGWDTEAFF.

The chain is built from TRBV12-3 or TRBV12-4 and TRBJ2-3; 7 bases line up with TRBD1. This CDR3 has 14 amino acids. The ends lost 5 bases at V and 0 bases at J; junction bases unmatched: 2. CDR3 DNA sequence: TGTGCCAGCAGTACAGGGGCTAGCACAGATACGCAGTATTTT. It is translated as CASSTGASTDTQYF.

CDR3 protein: CASSQSGGVNTEAFF. For the CDR3, the DNA is TGCGCCAGCAGCCAGTCAGGGGGCGTGAACACTGAAGCTTTCTTT. The chain employs TRBV5-1 and TRBJ1-1, with TRBD1 matching over 8 bases. The CDR3 consists of 15 residues. The trim removed 4 bases at V and 0 bases at J, leaving 5 bases unmatched. Germline loops: CDR1 SGHRS, CDR2 YFSETQ.

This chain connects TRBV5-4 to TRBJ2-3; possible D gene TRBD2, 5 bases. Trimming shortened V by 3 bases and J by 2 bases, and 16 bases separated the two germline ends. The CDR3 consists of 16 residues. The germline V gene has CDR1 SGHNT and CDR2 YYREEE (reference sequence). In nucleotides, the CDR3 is TGTGCCAGCAGCTCAGTTTGGAAGACTAACACAGATACGCAGTATTTT. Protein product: CASSSVWKTNTDTQYF. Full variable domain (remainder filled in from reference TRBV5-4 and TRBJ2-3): ETGVTQSPTHLIKTRGQQVTLRCSSQSGHNTVSWYQQALGQGPQFIFQYYREEENGRGNFPPRFSGLQFPNYSSELNVNALELDDSALYLCASSSVWKTNTDTQYFGPGTRLTVL.

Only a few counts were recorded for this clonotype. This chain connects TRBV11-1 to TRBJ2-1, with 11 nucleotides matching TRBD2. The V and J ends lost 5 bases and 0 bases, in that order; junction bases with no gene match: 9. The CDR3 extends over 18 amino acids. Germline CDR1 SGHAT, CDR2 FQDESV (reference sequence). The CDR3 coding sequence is TGTGCCAGCAGCCCGGGACTAGCGGCCGATAGCTCCTACAATGAGCAGTTCTTC. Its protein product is CASSPGLAADSSYNEQFF.

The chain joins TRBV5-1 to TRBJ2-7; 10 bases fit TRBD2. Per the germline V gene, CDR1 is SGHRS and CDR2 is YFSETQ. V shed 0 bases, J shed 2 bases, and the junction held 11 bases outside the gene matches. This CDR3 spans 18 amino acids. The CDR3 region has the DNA TGCGCCAGCAGCTTGGGTGCTAGCGGGGGCTTTATTACCTACGAGCAGTACTTC. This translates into CASSLGASGGFITYEQYF.

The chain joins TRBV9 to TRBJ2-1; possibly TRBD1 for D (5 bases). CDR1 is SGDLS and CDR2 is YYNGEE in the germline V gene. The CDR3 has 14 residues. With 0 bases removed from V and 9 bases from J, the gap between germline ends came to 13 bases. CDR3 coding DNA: TGTGCCAGCAGCGTAGTCCAGGGTCGTAGTGAGCAGTTCTTC. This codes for CASSVVQGRSEQFF.

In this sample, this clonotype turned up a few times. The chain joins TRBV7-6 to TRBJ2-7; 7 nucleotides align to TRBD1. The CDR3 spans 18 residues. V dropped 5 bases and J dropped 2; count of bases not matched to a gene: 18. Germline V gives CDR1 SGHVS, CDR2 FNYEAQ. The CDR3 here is CASSRSAVTGVSAYEQYF. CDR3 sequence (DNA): TGTGCCAGCAGCCGAAGCGCTGTTACAGGGGTGTCGGCCTACGAGCAGTACTTC.

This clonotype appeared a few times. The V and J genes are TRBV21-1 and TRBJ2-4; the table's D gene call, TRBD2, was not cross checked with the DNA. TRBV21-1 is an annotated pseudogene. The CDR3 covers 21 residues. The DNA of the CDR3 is TGTGCCAGCAGCCTTCGCGGGGTAGCGGGGCCAACTTACCTAGCCAAAAACATTCAGTACTTC. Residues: CASSLRGVAGPTYLAKNIQYF.

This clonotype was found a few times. CDR3 bases: TGTGCCAGCAGTTACGAACAGGGACCTTACGAGCAGTACTTC. Protein sequence: CASSYEQGPYEQYF. The chain combines TRBV6-2 or TRBV6-3 with TRBJ2-7; D is possibly TRBD1 (6 bases). CDR1 and CDR2 from the germline V gene are MNHEY and SVGEGT. V was shortened by 2 bases and J by 4 bases, with 12 bases between the two germline ends. This CDR3 contains 14 residues.

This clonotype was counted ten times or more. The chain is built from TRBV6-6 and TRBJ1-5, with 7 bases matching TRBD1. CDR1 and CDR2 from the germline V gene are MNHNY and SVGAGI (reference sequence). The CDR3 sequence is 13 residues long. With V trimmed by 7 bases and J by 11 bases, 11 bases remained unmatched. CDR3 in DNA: TGTGCCAGCAAAACCGACAGGGTGAGGTCCCAGCATTTT. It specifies CASKTDRVRSQHF.

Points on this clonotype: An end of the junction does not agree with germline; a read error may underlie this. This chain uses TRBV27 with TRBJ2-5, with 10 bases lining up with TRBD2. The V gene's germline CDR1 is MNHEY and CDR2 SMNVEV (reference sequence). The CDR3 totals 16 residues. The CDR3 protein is CASGLNRASGSETQYF. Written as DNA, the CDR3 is TGTGCCAGCGGTTTAAATCGGGCTAGCGGGAGCGAGACCCAGTACTTC.

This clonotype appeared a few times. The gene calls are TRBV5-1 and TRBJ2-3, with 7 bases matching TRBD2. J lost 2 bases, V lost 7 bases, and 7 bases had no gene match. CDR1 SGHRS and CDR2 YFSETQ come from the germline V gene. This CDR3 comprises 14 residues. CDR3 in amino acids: CASGGREITDTQYF. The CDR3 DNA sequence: TGCGCCAGCGGTGGGAGGGAGATCACAGATACGCAGTATTTT.

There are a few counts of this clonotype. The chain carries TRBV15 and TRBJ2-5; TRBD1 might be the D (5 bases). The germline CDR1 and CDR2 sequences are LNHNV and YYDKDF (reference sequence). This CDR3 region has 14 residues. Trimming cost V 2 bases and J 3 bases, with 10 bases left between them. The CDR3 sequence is CATSRTRVEETQYF. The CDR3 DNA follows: TGTGCCACCAGCAGAACCAGGGTTGAAGAGACCCAGTACTTC.

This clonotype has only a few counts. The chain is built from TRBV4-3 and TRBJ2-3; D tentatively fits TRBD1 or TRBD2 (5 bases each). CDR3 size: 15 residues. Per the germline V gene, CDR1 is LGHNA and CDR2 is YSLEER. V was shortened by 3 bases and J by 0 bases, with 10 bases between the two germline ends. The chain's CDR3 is CASSQGVTSTDTQYF. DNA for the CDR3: TGCGCCAGCAGCCAGGGGGTTACTAGCACAGATACGCAGTATTTT.

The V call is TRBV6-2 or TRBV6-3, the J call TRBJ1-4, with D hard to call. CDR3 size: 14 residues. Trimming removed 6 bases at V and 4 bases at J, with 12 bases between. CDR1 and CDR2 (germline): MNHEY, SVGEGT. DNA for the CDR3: TGTGCCAGCAGAGGATTACAGTATAATGAAAAACTGTTTTTT. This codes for CASRGLQYNEKLFF.

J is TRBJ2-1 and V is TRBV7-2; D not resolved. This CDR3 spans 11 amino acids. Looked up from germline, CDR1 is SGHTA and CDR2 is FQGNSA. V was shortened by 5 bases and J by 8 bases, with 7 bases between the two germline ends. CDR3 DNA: TGTGCCAGCAGCGTCCGGGATGAGCAGTTCTTC. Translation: CASSVRDEQFF.

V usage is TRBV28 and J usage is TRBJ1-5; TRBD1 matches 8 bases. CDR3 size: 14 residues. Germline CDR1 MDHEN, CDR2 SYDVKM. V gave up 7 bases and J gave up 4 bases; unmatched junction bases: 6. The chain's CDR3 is CASKTGGRNQPQHF. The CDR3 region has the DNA TGTGCCAGCAAAACAGGGGGGAGGAATCAGCCCCAGCATTTT.

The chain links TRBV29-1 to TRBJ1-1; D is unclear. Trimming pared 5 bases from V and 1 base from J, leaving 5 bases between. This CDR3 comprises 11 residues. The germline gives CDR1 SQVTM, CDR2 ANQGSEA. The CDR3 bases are TGCAGCGTTCTGAAGAACACTGAAGCTTTCTTT. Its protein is CSVLKNTEAFF.

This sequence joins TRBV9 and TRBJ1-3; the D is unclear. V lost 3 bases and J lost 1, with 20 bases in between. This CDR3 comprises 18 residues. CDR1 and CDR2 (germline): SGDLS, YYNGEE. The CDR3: CASSDRWGSIQSGNTIYF. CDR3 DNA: TGTGCCAGCAGCGACCGTTGGGGATCTATCCAATCTGGAAACACCATATATTTT.

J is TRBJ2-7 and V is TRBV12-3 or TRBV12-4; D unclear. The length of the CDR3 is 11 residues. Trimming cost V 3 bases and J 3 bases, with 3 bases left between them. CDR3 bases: TGTGCCAGCAGTTTTCTCTACGAGCAGTACTTC. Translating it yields CASSFLYEQYF.

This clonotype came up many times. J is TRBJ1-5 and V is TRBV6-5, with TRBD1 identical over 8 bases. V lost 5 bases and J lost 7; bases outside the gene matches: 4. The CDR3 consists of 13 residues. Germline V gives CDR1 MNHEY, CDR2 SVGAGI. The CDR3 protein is CASSPDRGQPQHF. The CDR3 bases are TGTGCCAGCAGTCCCGACAGGGGCCAGCCCCAGCATTTT.

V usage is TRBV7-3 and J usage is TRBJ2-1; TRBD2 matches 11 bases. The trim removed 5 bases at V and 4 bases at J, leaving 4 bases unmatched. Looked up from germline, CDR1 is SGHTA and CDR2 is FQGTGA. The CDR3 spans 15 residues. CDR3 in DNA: TGTGCCAGCAGCGCTGGGACTAGCGGATACAATGAGCAGTTCTTC. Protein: CASSAGTSGYNEQFF.

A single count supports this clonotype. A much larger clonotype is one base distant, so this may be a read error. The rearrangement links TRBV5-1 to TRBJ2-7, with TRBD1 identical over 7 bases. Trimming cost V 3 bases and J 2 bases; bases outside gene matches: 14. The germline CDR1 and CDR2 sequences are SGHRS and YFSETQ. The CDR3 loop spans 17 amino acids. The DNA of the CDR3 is TGCGCCAGCAGCTGGAATCATCGACAGGGATCGACCTACGAGCAGTACTTC. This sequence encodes CASSWNHRQGSTYEQYF.

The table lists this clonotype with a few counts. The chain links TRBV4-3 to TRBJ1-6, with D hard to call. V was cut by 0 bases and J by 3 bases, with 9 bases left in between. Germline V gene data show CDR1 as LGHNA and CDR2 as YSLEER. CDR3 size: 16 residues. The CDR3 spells CASSQDRIYYNSPLHF. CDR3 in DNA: TGCGCCAGCAGCCAAGATCGAATTTACTATAATTCACCCCTCCACTTT.

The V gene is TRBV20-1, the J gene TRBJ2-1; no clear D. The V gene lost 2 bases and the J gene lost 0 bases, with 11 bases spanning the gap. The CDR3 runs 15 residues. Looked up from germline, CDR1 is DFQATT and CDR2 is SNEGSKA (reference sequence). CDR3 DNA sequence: TGCAGTGCTAGATGGTACTCGAGCTCCTACAATGAGCAGTTCTTC. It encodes CSARWYSSSYNEQFF.

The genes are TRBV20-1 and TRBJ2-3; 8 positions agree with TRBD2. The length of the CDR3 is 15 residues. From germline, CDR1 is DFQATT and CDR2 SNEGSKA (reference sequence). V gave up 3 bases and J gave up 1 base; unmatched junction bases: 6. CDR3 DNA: TGCAGTGCTAGTGGGTGGCGGGAGGGCACAGATACGCAGTATTTT. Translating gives CSASGWREGTDTQYF.

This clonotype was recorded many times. CDR3: CASSHMGQGRGGYTF. The CDR3 DNA follows: TGTGCCAGCAGTCACATGGGACAGGGAAGGGGTGGCTACACCTTC. This sequence joins TRBV3-1 and TRBJ1-2; TRBD1 aligns across 9 bases. The CDR3 runs 15 residues. Germline CDR1 and CDR2: LGHDT and YNNKEL (reference sequence). Losses at the gene ends were 6 bases for V and 7 bases for J; bases not matched to a gene: 12.

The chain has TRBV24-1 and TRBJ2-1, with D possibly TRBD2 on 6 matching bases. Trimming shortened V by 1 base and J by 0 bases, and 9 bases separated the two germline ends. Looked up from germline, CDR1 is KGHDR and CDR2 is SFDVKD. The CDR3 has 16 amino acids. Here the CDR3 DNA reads TGTGCCACCAGTGATTTCAGCGGGTCCTCCTACAATGAGCAGTTCTTC. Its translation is CATSDFSGSSYNEQFF.